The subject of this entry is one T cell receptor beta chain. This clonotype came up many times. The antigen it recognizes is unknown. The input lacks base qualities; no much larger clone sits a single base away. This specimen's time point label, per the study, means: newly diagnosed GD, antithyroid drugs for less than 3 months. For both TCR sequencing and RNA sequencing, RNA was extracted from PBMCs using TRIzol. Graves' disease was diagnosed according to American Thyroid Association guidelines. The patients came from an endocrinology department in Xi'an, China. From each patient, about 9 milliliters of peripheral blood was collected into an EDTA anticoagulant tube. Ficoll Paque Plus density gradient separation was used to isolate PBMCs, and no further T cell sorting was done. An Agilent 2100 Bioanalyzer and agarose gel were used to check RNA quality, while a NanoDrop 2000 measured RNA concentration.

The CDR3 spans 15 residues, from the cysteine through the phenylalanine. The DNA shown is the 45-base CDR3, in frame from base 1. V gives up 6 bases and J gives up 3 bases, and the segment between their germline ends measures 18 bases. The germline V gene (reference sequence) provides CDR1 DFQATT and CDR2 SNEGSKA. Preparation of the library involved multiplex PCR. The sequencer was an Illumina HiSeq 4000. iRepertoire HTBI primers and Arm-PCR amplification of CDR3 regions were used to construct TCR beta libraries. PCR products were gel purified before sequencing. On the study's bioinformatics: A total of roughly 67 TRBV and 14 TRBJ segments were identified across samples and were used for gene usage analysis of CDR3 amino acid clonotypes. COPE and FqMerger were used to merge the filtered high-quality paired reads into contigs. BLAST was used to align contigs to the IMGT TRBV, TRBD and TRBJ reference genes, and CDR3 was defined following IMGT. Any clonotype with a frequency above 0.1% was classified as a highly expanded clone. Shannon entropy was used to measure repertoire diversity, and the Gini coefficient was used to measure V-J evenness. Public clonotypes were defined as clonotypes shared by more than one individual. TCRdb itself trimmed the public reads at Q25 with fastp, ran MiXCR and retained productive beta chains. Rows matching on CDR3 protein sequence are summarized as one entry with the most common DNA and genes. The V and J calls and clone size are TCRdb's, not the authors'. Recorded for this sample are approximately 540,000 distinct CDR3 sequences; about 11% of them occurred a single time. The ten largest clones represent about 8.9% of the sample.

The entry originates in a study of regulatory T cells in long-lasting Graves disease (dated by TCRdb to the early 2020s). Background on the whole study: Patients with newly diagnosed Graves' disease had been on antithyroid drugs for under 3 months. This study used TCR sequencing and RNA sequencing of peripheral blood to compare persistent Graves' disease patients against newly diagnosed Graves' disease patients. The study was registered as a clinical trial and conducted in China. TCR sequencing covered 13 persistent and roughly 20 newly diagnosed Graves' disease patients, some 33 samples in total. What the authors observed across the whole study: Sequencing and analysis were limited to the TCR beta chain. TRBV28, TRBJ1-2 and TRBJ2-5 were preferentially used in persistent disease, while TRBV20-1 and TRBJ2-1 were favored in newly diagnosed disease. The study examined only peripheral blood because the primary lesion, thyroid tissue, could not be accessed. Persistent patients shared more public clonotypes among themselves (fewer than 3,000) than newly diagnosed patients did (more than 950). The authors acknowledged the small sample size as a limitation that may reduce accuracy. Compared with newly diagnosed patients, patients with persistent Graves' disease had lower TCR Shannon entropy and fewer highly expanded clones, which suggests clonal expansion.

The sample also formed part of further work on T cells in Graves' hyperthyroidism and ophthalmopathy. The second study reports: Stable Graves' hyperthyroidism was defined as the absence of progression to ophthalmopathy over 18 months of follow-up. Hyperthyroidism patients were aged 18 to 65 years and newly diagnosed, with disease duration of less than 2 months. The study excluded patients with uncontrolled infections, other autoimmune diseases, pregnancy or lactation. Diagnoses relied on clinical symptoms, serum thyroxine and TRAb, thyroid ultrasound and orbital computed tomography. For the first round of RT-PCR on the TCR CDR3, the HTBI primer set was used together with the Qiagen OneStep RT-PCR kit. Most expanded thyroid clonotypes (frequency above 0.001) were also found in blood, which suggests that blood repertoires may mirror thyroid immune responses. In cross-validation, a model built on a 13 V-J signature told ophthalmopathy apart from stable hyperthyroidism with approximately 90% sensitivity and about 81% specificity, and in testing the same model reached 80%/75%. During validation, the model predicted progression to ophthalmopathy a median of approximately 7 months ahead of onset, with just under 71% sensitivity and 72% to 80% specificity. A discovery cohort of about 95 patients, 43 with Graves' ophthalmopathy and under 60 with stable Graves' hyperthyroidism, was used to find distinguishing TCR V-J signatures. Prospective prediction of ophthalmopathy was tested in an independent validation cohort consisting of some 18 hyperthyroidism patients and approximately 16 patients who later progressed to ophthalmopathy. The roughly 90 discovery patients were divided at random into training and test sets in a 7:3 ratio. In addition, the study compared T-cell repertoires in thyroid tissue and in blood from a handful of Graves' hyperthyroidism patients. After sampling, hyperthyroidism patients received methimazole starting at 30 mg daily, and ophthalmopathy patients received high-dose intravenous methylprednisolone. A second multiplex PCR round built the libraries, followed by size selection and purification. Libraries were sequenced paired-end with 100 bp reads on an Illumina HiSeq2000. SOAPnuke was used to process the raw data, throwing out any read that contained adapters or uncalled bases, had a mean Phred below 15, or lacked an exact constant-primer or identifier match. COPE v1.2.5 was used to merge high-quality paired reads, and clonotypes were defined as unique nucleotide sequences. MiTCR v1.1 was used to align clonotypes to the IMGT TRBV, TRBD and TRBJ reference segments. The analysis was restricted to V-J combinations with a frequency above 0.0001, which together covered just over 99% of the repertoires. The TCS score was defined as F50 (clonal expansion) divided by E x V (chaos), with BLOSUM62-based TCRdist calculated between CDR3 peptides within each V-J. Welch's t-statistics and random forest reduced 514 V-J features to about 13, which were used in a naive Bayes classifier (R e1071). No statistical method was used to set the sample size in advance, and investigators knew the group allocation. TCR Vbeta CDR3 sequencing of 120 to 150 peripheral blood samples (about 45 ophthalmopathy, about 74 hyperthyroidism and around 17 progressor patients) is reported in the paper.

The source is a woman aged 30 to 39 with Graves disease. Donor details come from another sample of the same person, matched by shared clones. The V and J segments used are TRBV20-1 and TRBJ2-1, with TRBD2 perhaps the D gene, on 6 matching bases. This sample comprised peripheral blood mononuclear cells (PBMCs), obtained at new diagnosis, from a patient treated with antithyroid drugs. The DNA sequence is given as TGCAGTGCCCCAACTCCCGGGACTTACTACAATGAGCAGTTCTTC. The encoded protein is CSAPTPGTYYNEQFF.